This entry describes one T cell receptor (beta chain). The data stem from a study of blood T cell repertoires in COVID-19. The protocol was immunoSEQ multiplex PCR, while the TCRdb copy is restricted to in-frame clones and leaves out a portion. The profile shows 79,000 or so clones, about 88% of them singletons. V lost 6 bases and J lost 7; bases outside the gene matches: 9. In germline, CDR1 is MNHEY, CDR2 SVGAGI. This CDR3 is built from 14 residues. Sequenced material: peripheral blood. The chain links TRBV6-5 to TRBJ1-2, with 9 bases that match TRBD1. This TCR derives from a man between 60 and 70 years old with COVID-19, enrolled during active disease. In DNA, the CDR3 is TGTGCCAGCAGAGGGACAGGGTCGGGTCGTGGCTACACCTTC. Residues: CASRGTGSGRGYTF.